A single sample gave rise to the 30 T cell receptor beta chains below, sequenced in a study of T cells in Graves' hyperthyroidism and ophthalmopathy (dated by TCRdb to between 2017 and 2020). The library was obtained by multiplex PCR. Sequenced on an Illumina HiSeq 2000. The TCR beta CDR3 regions were amplified from the RNA transcripts. The first round of RT-PCR for the TCR CDR3 was performed with the HTBI primer set and the Qiagen OneStep RT-PCR kit. TCRdb passed the public sequencing reads through fastp at Q25 and MiXCR, retaining productive beta sequences. Entries are consolidated by CDR3 protein sequence, retaining the most common genes and DNA. The sample contains a few hundred thousand distinct CDR3 sequences, 15% to 19% of them found a single time. Of the sample, around 6.6% falls within the top ten clones. Source material: blood. The receptors were gathered from a woman aged 30 to 39 with Graves' hyperthyroidism.

There are many counts of this clonotype. The chain has TRBV12-3 or TRBV12-4 and TRBJ1-2; 7 nucleotides line up with TRBD1. The CDR3 covers 13 residues. V was clipped by 5 bases and J by 5 bases; unmatched bases: 5. Written as DNA, the CDR3 is TGTGCCAGCAGTGTACAGGGGCCGTATGGCTACACCTTC. Its translation is CASSVQGPYGYTF.

This clonotype has a count of ten or more. This rearrangement joins TRBV7-2 to TRBJ2-7; 9 bases are shared with TRBD1. The CDR3 sequence is 14 residues long. J lost 7 bases, V lost 5 bases, and 9 bases had no gene match. Germline CDR1 and CDR2: SGHTA and FQGNSA. This CDR3 is CASSPGQGYGEQYF. For the CDR3, the DNA is TGTGCCAGCAGCCCTGGACAGGGGTATGGGGAGCAGTACTTC. Supplemented by reference TRBV7-2 and TRBJ2-7, the full variable domain reads GAGVSQSPSNKVTEKGKDVELRCDPISGHTALYWYRQSLGQGLEFLIYFQGNSAPDKSGLPSDRFSAERTGGSVSTLTIQRTQQEDSAVYLCASSPGQGYGEQYFGPGTRLTVT.

The chain combines TRBV5-1 with TRBJ2-2; D unresolved. The germline CDR1 and CDR2 sequences are SGHRS and YFSETQ. V dropped 0 bases and J dropped 5 bases, with 8 bases sitting between them. The CDR3 contains 14 residues. CDR3 bases: TGCGCCAGCAGCTTGGCCATGAAGACCGGGGAGCTGTTTTTT. It codes for CASSLAMKTGELFF.

This clonotype was seen a handful of times. The rearrangement links TRBV6-1 to TRBJ1-2, with TRBD1 matching over 8 bases. V dropped 3 bases and J dropped 4; count of bases not matched to a gene: 7. The germline V gene has CDR1 MNHNS and CDR2 SASEGT. The CDR3 runs to 15 residues. CDR3 sequence reads: CASSDSGTGIYGYTF. CDR3 nucleotide sequence: TGTGCCAGCAGTGATAGTGGGACAGGCATCTATGGCTACACCTTC.

This clonotype was seen only a few times. The gene calls are TRBV19 and TRBJ2-2, with D perhaps matching TRBD1 or TRBD2 (5 bases each). The germline V gene encodes CDR1 LNHDA and CDR2 SQIVND (reference sequence). The ends were cut back, 9 bases at V and 4 bases at J, with 15 bases in the middle. The CDR3 totals 14 residues. CDR3 sequence reads: CASRPPGRTGELFF. The CDR3 coding sequence is TGTGCCAGCCGGCCGCCGGGACGCACCGGGGAGCTGTTTTTT.

The chain combines TRBV12-3 or TRBV12-4 with TRBJ2-7; tentatively, D is TRBD2 (6 bases). V was trimmed by 4 bases and J by 2 bases, leaving 15 bases between them. CDR3 length equals 15 residues. The CDR3 spells CASSSLGLKTYEQYF. CDR3 nucleotides: TGTGCCAGCAGTTCTTTGGGACTCAAAACCTACGAGCAGTACTTC.

The gene calls are TRBV6-5 and TRBJ1-5; D unresolved. V shed 5 bases and J shed 1 base, with 15 bases lying between them. Per the germline V gene, CDR1 is MNHEY and CDR2 is SVGAGI. The CDR3 length is 16 residues. DNA of the CDR3: TGTGCCAGCAGTACCCGATGGGCCGACAGCAATCAGCCCCAGCATTTT. Residues: CASSTRWADSNQPQHF.

V is TRBV7-2 and J is TRBJ2-2, with D tentatively TRBD2 (6 bases). Between the trimmed V and J ends, which lost 0 bases and 7 bases, there was a span of 6 bases. CDR3 length: 13 residues. Germline V gene data show CDR1 as SGHTA and CDR2 as FQGNSA. The CDR3 DNA follows: TGTACCAGCAGCTTAGCGCGGGGCGGGGAGCTGTTTTTT. This sequence encodes CTSSLARGGELFF.

This chain uses TRBV4-3 with TRBJ2-1; TRBD2 matches at 8 bases. Unmatched junction bases numbered 1, after V lost 1 base and J lost 2 bases. Germline values: CDR1 LGHNA, CDR2 YSLEER. This CDR3 has 15 residues. CDR3 sequence (DNA): TGCGCCAGCAGCCAAGTAGCGGGGCCCTACAATGAGCAGTTCTTC. It translates to CASSQVAGPYNEQFF.

The chain employs TRBV3-1 and TRBJ2-7; unclear D gene. Trimming removed 4 bases at V and 8 bases at J, with 12 bases between. The CDR3 sequence is 12 residues long. Germline V gene sequence: CDR1 LGHDT, CDR2 YNNKEL (reference sequence). The CDR3 bases are TGTGCCAGCAGCCCCGCCGAGGAGCAGCAGTACTTC. It is translated as CASSPAEEQQYF.

This rearrangement joins TRBV6-2 or TRBV6-3 to TRBJ1-5, with D maybe TRBD1 (5 bases). The length of the CDR3 is 14 residues. CDR1 is MNHEY and CDR2 is SVGEGT in the germline V gene. V lost 7 bases, J lost 5 bases, and 15 bases lay in between. The CDR3 region is CASKRDVYDQPQHF. As DNA, the CDR3 is TGTGCCAGCAAAAGGGACGTCTACGATCAGCCCCAGCATTTT.

Many counts were recorded for this clonotype. The V gene is TRBV7-9, the J gene TRBJ2-1; tentatively, D is TRBD1 (6 bases). The germline gives CDR1 SEHNR, CDR2 FQNEAQ (reference sequence). Trimming took 6 bases from V and 9 from J, leaving 24 bases between them. CDR3 size: 16 residues. DNA for the CDR3: TGTGCCAGCAGTACGACCGGGACAAGGTGGGGGATTGAGCAGTTCTTC. Translated, it gives CASSTTGTRWGIEQFF.

This clonotype was picked up many times. This sequence joins TRBV14 and TRBJ2-7, with D uncertain. CDR3 size: 13 residues. Germline V gene sequence: CDR1 SGHDN, CDR2 FVKESK. The ends were cut back, 6 bases at V and 2 bases at J, with 11 bases in the middle. The CDR3 region has the DNA TGTGCCAGCAGGGAGAGTGTGACCTACGAGCAGTACTTC. Translation: CASRESVTYEQYF.

This clonotype was detected ten times or more. The chain employs TRBV20-1 and TRBJ2-3; 8 nucleotides match TRBD2. Germline values: CDR1 DFQATT, CDR2 SNEGSKA (reference sequence). The CDR3 consists of 17 residues. Germline trimming cut 6 bases from V and 1 base from J; bases unmatched to any gene: 15. For the CDR3, the DNA is TGCAGTGCGAAAGAGAGCTTTAAAGCGGGAGGCACAGATACGCAGTATTTT. Encoded protein: CSAKESFKAGGTDTQYF.

Ten or more counts support this clonotype. The rearrangement joins TRBV15 to TRBJ2-7; a weak D match, TRBD1 (5 bases). Germline V gives CDR1 LNHNV, CDR2 YYDKDF (reference sequence). This CDR3 has 14 amino acids. V was trimmed by 4 bases and J by 1 base, leaving 11 bases between them. The DNA for the CDR3 is TGTGCCACCAGCAAAGGACACTCATCCTACGAGCAGTACTTC. Protein: CATSKGHSSYEQYF.

There are many counts of this clonotype. The rearrangement links TRBV6-1 to TRBJ2-2; 11 bases agree with TRBD2. Trimming at V came to 6 bases and at J to 3 bases, leaving 3 bases not matched to a gene. The CDR3 is 15 amino acids. CDR1 is MNHNS and CDR2 is SASEGT in the germline V gene. The CDR3 loop is CASSRTSGYTGELFF. The CDR3 DNA follows: TGTGCCAGCAGCAGGACTAGCGGGTACACCGGGGAGCTGTTTTTT.

The rearrangement links TRBV6-6 to TRBJ1-2; D is undetermined. The germline V gene encodes CDR1 MNHNY and CDR2 SVGAGI (reference sequence). This CDR3 has 14 residues. V was pared by 0 bases and J by 3 bases, with 8 bases between. For the CDR3, the DNA is TGTGCCAGCAGTTACTCCCATGGCGACTATGGCTACACCTTC. Translation gives CASSYSHGDYGYTF.

The chain carries TRBV18 and TRBJ1-1, with D maybe TRBD1 (6 bases). The CDR3 sequence is 14 residues long. The germline V and J ends were trimmed by 6 bases and 4 bases, with 15 bases remaining between them. From germline, CDR1 is KGHSH and CDR2 LQKENI. The CDR3 nucleotides read TGTGCCAGCTCCCTGGGGGGCAGTATCACTGAAGCTTTCTTT. Its protein is CASSLGGSITEAFF.

This clonotype has at least ten counts. The chain joins TRBV11-2 to TRBJ2-3, with no clear D. The length of the CDR3 is 15 residues. Germline V gene lookup returns CDR1 SGHAT and CDR2 FQNNGV. V lost 2 bases to trimming and J lost 4 bases, with 13 bases between them. For the CDR3, the DNA is TGTGCCAGCAGCTTACAACCTCTGAAGCCAGATACGCAGTATTTT. Protein sequence: CASSLQPLKPDTQYF.

This rearrangement joins TRBV19 to TRBJ2-7; D is perhaps TRBD1 (6 bases). Germline CDR1 reads LNHDA; CDR2 reads SQIVND (reference sequence). Trimming cost V 6 bases and J 3 bases, with 15 bases left between them. CDR3 size: 14 residues. CDR3 nucleotides: TGTGCCAGTAGCATGGTGGGACAACTCTACGAGCAGTACTTC. Translation gives CASSMVGQLYEQYF.

This clonotype was counted only a few times. This sequence joins TRBV19 and TRBJ1-5, with a tentative D call TRBD1 (5 bases). V lost 3 bases to trimming and J lost 9 bases, with 18 bases between them. Per germline, CDR1 LNHDA and CDR2 SQIVND (reference sequence). The CDR3 has 15 amino acids. The CDR3 bases are TGTGCCAGTAGTATCTCGTGGGACCGTTACCGGCCCCAGCATTTT. This sequence encodes CASSISWDRYRPQHF.

The sample holds many counts of this clonotype. The genes are TRBV6-2 or TRBV6-3 and TRBJ1-5; 12 nucleotides line up with TRBD1. The V gene end was trimmed by 9 bases and the J gene end by 7 bases; junction bases not matched to a gene: 22. From germline, CDR1 is MNHEY and CDR2 SVGEGT. CDR3 length equals 19 residues. CDR3 nucleotides: TGTGCCAGTCTCCGAGCCGGGACAGGGGGCGTCTTTGGGAAACAGCCCCAGCATTTT. It is translated as CASLRAGTGGVFGKQPQHF.

The sample holds many counts of this clonotype. The rearrangement uses TRBV5-1 and TRBJ1-1, with D possibly being TRBD1 (6 bases). Germline V lookup: CDR1 SGHRS, CDR2 YFSETQ. The CDR3 runs to 16 residues. The germline V and J ends were trimmed by 0 bases and 5 bases, with 17 bases remaining between them. The CDR3 loop is CASSLATGSLRTEAFF. CDR3 DNA: TGCGCCAGCAGCTTGGCGACAGGTTCATTAAGAACTGAAGCTTTCTTT.

This clonotype has just a few counts. This chain joins TRBV4-3 and TRBJ1-6; tentatively, D is TRBD1 (6 bases). V lost 7 bases and J 7 bases, leaving 14 bases between the germline ends. Per the germline V gene, CDR1 is LGHNA and CDR2 is YSLEER. The CDR3 is 14 residues long. The CDR3 nucleotides read TGCGCCAGCACCCACGGGGGGGCGAATTCACCCCTCCACTTT. Residues: CASTHGGANSPLHF.

This rearrangement joins TRBV7-6 to TRBJ1-1; 10 bases fit TRBD1. With 1 base clipped from V and 5 bases from J, the junction kept 4 bases outside the gene matches. The CDR3 has 15 amino acids. Germline V lookup: CDR1 SGHVS, CDR2 FNYEAQ. The CDR3, as DNA: TGTGCCAGCAGCTTAGTAGGGACAGGGGAAACTGAAGCTTTCTTT. Translated: CASSLVGTGETEAFF.

The V and J genes are TRBV10-3 and TRBJ1-6; the D gene is possibly TRBD1 (5 bases). In germline, CDR1 is ENHRY, CDR2 SYGVKD. V was clipped by 4 bases and J by 6 bases, with 10 bases between them. There are 14 residues in the CDR3. The CDR3, as DNA: TGTGCCATCAGTGGAGAGGGGTCTAATTCACCCCTCCACTTT. Encoded protein: CAISGEGSNSPLHF.

The V call is TRBV6-2 or TRBV6-3, the J call TRBJ2-7; 9 bases fit TRBD1. CDR3 length equals 16 residues. Germline assignment: CDR1 MNHEY and CDR2 SVGEGT. J gave up 3 bases and V 5 bases, and 11 bases lay outside the gene matches. CDR3 nucleotides: TGTGCCAGCAGTCACGGGACCGGGACAGGGCACTACGAGCAGTACTTC. This sequence encodes CASSHGTGTGHYEQYF.

This chain links TRBV30 with TRBJ1-1; TRBD1 agrees at 7 bases. Germline-derived CDR1 and CDR2 are GTSNPN and SVGIG (reference sequence). This CDR3 region has 12 residues. The V and J ends lost 3 bases and 8 bases, in that order; junction bases with no gene match: 6. The CDR3 region has the DNA TGTGCCTGGAGAACCCGACAGGGAGAAGCTTTCTTT. Translation gives CAWRTRQGEAFF.

This clonotype was observed a few times. The rearrangement uses TRBV4-3 and TRBJ2-7; D is tentatively TRBD1 or TRBD2 (6 bases each). Deletions cut 0 bases from V and 5 bases from J, with 11 bases between. This CDR3 contains 14 residues. CDR1 is LGHNA and CDR2 is YSLEER in the germline V gene. For the CDR3, the DNA is TGCGCCAGCAGCCAAGACTGGGGGGCCCACGAGCAGTACTTC. It translates to CASSQDWGAHEQYF.

The rearrangement uses TRBV4-3 and TRBJ2-3; D is undetermined. The CDR3 runs to 17 residues. From germline, CDR1 is LGHNA and CDR2 YSLEER. V lost 0 bases and J lost 0, with 13 bases in between. The CDR3 DNA sequence: TGCGCCAGCAGCCAAGATTCAGGCGGACCGAGCACAGATACGCAGTATTTT. Its translation is CASSQDSGGPSTDTQYF.